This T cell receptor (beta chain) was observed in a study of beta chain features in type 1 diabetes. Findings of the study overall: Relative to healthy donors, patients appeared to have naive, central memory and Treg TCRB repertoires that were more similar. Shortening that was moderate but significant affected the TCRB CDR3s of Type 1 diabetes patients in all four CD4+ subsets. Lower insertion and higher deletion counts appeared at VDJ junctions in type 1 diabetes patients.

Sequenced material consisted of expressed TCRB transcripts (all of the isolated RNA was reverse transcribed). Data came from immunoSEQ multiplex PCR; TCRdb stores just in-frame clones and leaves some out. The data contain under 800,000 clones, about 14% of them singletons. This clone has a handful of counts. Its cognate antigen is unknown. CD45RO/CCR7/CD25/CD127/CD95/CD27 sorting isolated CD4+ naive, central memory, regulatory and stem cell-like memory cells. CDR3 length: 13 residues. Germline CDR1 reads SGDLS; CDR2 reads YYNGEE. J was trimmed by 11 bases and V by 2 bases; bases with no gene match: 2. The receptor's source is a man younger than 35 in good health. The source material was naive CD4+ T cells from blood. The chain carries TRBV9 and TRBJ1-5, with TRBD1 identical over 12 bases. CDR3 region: CASSVGQGAAQHF. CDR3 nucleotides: TGTGCCAGCAGCGTGGGACAGGGGGCAGCCCAGCATTTT. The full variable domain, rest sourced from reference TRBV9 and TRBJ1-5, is DSGVTQTPKHLITATGQRVTLRCSPRSGDLSVYWYQQSLDQGLQFLIQYYNGEERAKGNILERFSAQQFPDLHSELNLSSLELGDSALYFCASSVGQGAAQHFGDGTRLSIL.